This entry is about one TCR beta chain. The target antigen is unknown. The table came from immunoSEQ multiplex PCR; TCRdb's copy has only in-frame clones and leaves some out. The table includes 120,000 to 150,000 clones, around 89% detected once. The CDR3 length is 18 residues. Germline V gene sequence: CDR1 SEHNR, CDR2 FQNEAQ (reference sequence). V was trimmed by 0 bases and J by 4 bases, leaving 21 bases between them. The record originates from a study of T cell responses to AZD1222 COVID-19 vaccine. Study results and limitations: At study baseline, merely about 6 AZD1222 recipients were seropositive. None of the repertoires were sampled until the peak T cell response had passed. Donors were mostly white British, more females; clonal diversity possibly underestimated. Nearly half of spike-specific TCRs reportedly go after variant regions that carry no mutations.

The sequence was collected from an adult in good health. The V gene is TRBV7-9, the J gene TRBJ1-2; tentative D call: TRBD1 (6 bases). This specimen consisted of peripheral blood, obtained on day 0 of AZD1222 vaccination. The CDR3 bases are TGTGCCAGCAGCTTAGCGGTAGGCCGGGGGCCCGCGGGCTATGGCTACACCTTC. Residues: CASSLAVGRGPAGYGYTF.